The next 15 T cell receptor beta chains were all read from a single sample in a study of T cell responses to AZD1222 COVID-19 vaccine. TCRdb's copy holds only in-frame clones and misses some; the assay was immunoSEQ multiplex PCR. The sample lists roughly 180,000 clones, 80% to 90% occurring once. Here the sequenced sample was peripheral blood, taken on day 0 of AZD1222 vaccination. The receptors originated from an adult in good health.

This CDR3 reads CASSIVRVHHNSPLHF. The CDR3 nucleotides are TGTGCCAGTAGTATAGTTAGGGTACACCATAATTCACCCCTCCACTTT. The chain employs TRBV19 and TRBJ1-6; D not certain. Germline V gives CDR1 LNHDA, CDR2 SQIVND (reference sequence). There are 16 residues in the CDR3. Trimming took off 1 base at V and 5 bases at J, with 12 bases between the two ends.

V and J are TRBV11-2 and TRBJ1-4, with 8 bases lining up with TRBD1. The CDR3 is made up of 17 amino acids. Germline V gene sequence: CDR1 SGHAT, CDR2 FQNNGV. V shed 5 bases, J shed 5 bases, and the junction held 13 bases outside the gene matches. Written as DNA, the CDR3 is TGTGCCAGCAGCCCCCGGGGGGCACAGGGGGGCAATGAAAAACTGTTTTTT. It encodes CASSPRGAQGGNEKLFF.

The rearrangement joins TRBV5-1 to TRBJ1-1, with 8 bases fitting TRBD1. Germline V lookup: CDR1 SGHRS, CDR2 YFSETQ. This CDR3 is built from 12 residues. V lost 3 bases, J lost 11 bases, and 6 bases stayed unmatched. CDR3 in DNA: TGCGCCAGCAGCTCGACAGGGGATACGGCTTTCTTT. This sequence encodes CASSSTGDTAFF.

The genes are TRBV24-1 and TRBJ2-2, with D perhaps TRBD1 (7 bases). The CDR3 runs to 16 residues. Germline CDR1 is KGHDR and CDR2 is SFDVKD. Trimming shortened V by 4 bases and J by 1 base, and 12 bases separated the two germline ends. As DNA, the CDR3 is TGTGCCACCAGTGACCGACAGGGAGGGAACACCGGGGAGCTGTTTTTT. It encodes CATSDRQGGNTGELFF.

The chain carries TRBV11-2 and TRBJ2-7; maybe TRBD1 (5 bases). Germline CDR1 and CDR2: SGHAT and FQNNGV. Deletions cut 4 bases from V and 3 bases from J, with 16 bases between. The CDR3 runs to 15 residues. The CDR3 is CASSSGADRHYEQYF. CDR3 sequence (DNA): TGTGCCAGCAGCTCAGGAGCCGACAGACACTACGAGCAGTACTTC.

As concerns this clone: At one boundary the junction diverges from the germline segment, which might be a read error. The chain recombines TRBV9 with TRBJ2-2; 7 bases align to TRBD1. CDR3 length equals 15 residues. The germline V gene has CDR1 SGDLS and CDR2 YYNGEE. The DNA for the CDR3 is TGTGCCAGCAGCGTTCAGGGACAGAACGCCGGGGAGCTGTTTTTT. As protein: CASSVQGQNAGELFF.

The DNA of the CDR3 is TGTGCCAGCAGTGAAACCCGTGTAAATGAGCAGTTCTTC. Translation gives CASSETRVNEQFF. V usage is TRBV2 and J usage is TRBJ2-1, with D uncertain. CDR1 is SNHLY, CDR2 FYNNEI, per germline. V was cut by 2 bases and J by 7 bases, with 9 bases left in between. The CDR3 runs 13 residues. Variable domain in full (rest from reference TRBV2 and TRBJ2-1): EPEVTQTPSHQVTQMGQEVILRCVPISNHLYFYWYRQILGQKVEFLVSFYNNEISEKSEIFDDQFSVERPDGSNFTLKIRSTKLEDSAMYFCASSETRVNEQFFGPGTRLTVL.

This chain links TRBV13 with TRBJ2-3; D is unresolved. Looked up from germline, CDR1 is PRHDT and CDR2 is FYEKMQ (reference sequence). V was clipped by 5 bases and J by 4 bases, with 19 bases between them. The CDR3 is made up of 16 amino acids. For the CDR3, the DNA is TGTGCCAGCAGCCGCCTTCTCAGTCCCCCCTCAGATACGCAGTATTTT. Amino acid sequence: CASSRLLSPPSDTQYF.

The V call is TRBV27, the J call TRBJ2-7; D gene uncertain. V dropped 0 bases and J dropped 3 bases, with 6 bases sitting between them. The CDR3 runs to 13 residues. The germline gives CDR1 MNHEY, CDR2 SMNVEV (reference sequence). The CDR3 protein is CASSLSNGYEQYF. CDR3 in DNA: TGTGCCAGCAGTTTATCAAACGGCTACGAGCAGTACTTC.

The CDR3 coding sequence is TGTGCCAGCAGCCAAGGTGAGACCTTAAATGAGCAGTTCTTC. Its translation is CASSQGETLNEQFF. V usage is TRBV3-1 (or the pseudogene TRBV3-2) and J usage is TRBJ2-1, with D hard to call. CDR1 LGHDT and CDR2 YNNKEL come from the germline V gene (reference sequence). V was clipped by 1 base and J by 7 bases, with 11 bases between them. There are 14 residues in the CDR3.

This CDR3 reads CASSIIGWGGSDTIYF. Here the CDR3 DNA reads TGTGCCAGTAGTATCATCGGCTGGGGTGGTTCGGACACCATATATTTT. The rearrangement links TRBV19 to TRBJ1-3; D not certain. This CDR3 is built from 16 residues. In germline, CDR1 is LNHDA, CDR2 SQIVND (reference sequence). V gave up 3 bases and J gave up 8 bases, with 20 bases separating them.

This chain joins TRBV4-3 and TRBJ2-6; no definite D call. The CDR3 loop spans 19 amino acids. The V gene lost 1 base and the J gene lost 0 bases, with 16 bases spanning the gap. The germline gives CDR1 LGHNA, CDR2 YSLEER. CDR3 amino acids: CASSQALALVYSGANVLTF. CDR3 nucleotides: TGCGCCAGCAGCCAAGCTTTGGCGTTGGTCTACTCTGGGGCCAACGTCCTGACTTTC.

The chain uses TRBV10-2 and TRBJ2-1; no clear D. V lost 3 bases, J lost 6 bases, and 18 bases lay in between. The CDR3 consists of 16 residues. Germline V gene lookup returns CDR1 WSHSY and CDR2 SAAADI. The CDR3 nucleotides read TGCGCCAGCAGTGAAAGTTGGGTCTCGATGGGCAATGAGCAGTTCTTC. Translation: CASSESWVSMGNEQFF.

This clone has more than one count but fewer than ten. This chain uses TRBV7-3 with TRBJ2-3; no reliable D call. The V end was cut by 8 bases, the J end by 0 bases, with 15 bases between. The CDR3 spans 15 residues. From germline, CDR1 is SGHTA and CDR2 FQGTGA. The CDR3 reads CASAAFGSSTDTQYF. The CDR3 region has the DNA TGTGCCAGCGCGGCGTTCGGGTCGAGCACAGATACGCAGTATTTT.

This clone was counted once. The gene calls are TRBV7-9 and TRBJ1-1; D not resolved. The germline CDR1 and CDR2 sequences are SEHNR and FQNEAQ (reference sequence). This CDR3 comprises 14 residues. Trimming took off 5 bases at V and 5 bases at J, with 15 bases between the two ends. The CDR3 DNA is TGTGCCAGCAGCATCCGGGTGTCATTTACTGAAGCTTTCTTT. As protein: CASSIRVSFTEAFF. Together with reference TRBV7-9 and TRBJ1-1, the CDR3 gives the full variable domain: DTGVSQNPRHKITKRGQNVTFRCDPISEHNRLYWYRQTLGQGPEFLTYFQNEAQLEKSRLLSDRFSAERPKGSFSTLEIQRTEQGDSAMYLCASSIRVSFTEAFFGQGTRLTVV.